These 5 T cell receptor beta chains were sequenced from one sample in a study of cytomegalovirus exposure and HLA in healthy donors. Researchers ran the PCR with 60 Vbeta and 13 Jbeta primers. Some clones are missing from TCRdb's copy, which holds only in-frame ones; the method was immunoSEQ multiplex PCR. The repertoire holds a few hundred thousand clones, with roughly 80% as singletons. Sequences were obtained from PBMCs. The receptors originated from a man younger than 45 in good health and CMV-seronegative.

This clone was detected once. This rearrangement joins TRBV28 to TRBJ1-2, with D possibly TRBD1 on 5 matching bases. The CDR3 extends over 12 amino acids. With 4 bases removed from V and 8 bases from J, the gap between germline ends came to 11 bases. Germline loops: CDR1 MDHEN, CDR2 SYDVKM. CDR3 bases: TGTGCCAGCAGTTCCCAGGGCGTAGGCTACACCTTC. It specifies CASSSQGVGYTF.

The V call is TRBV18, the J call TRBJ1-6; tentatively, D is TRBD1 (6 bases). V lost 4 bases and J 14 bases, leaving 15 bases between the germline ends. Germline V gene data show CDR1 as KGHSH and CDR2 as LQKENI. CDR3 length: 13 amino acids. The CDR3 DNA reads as TGTGCCAGCTCACAGATGGACGAGGGGGCCCTCCACTTT. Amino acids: CASSQMDEGALHF.

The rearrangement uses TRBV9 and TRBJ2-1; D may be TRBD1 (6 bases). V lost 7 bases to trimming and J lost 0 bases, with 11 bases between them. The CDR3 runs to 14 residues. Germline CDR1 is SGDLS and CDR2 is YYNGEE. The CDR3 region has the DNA TGTGCCAGCGGTGGACAGTACTCCTACAATGAGCAGTTCTTC. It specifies CASGGQYSYNEQFF. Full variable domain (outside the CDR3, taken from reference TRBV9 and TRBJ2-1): DSGVTQTPKHLITATGQRVTLRCSPRSGDLSVYWYQQSLDQGLQFLIQYYNGEERAKGNILERFSAQQFPDLHSELNLSSLELGDSALYFCASGGQYSYNEQFFGPGTRLTVL.

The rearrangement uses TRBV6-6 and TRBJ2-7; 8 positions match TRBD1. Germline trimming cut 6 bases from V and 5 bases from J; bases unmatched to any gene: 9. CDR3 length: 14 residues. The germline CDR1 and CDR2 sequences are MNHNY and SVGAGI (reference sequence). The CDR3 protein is CASRGGTGGHEQYF. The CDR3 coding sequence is TGTGCCAGCAGGGGGGGAACAGGGGGTCACGAGCAGTACTTC.

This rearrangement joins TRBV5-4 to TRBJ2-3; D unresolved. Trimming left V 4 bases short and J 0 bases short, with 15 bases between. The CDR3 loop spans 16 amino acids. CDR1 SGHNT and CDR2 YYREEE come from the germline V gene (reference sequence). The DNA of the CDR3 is TGTGCCAGCAGCCTAGTCAAGCAGTCCAGCACAGATACGCAGTATTTT. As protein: CASSLVKQSSTDTQYF.